This paragraph covers one TCR beta chain sequence. This sample was taken from a study of cytomegalovirus exposure and HLA in healthy donors. This CDR3 comprises 15 residues. Germline V gene data show CDR1 as MNHEY and CDR2 as SVGAGI. V was pared by 5 bases and J by 2 bases, with 8 bases of the junction left unmatched. This PCR relied on a set of 60 Vbeta primers and 13 Jbeta primers. Clones were read by immunoSEQ multiplex PCR, and TCRdb kept only the in-frame ones, dropping some. Of around 140,000 clones in the sample, 76% were seen once. Material for sequencing was PBMCs. The receptor was derived from a female donor in good health and CMV-seropositive. The chain uses TRBV6-5 and TRBJ2-7; TRBD1 aligns across 8 bases. The chain's CDR3 is CASSPSGTGAYEQYF. The CDR3 region has the DNA TGTGCCAGCAGTCCCTCCGGGACAGGAGCCTACGAGCAGTACTTC.